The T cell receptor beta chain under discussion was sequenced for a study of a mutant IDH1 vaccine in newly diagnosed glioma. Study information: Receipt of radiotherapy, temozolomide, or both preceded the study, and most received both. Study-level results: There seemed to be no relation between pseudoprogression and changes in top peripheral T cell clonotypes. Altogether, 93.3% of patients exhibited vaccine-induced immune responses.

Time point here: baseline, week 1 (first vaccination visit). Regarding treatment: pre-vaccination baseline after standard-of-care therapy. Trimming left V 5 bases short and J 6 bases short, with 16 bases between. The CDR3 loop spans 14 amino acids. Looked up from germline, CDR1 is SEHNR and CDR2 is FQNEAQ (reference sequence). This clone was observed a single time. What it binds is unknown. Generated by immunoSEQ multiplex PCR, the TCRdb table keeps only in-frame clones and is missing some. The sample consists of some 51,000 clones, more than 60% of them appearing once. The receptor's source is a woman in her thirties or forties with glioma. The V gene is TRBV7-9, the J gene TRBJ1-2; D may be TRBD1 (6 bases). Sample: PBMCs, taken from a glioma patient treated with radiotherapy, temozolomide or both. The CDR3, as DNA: TGTGCCAGCAGCAGTCAGAGTCACAGGGATGGCTACACCTTC. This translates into CASSSQSHRDGYTF. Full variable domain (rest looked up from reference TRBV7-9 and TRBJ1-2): DTGVSQNPRHKITKRGQNVTFRCDPISEHNRLYWYRQTLGQGPEFLTYFQNEAQLEKSRLLSDRFSAERPKGSFSTLEIQRTEQGDSAMYLCASSSQSHRDGYTFGSGTRLTVV.